Sequencing of this T cell receptor (beta chain) was carried out in a study of blood T cell repertoires in COVID-19. Study details: Collection of acute and convalescent COVID-19 samples took place in the United States, Italy and Spain.

This clone has just one count. Assay used: immunoSEQ multiplex PCR; TCRdb lists only in-frame clones, some missing. The sample has 120,000 or so clones, 75% to 90% seen once. From germline, CDR1 is SGDLS and CDR2 YYNGEE. This CDR3 comprises 15 residues. The J segment lost 4 bases and the V segment lost 2 bases, leaving 4 bases of the junction unmatched. The material sequenced was peripheral blood. The receptor comes from a woman between 65 and 79 years old with acute or convalescent COVID-19. The chain is built from TRBV9 and TRBJ2-7; 12 nucleotides agree with TRBD2. CDR3 coding DNA: TGTGCCAGCAGCGTTGCTAGCGGGGGGGCGTACGAGCAGTACTTC. Translation: CASSVASGGAYEQYF. Combining the CDR3 with reference TRBV9 and TRBJ2-7 gives the whole variable domain DSGVTQTPKHLITATGQRVTLRCSPRSGDLSVYWYQQSLDQGLQFLIQYYNGEERAKGNILERFSAQQFPDLHSELNLSSLELGDSALYFCASSVASGGAYEQYFGPGTRLTVT.